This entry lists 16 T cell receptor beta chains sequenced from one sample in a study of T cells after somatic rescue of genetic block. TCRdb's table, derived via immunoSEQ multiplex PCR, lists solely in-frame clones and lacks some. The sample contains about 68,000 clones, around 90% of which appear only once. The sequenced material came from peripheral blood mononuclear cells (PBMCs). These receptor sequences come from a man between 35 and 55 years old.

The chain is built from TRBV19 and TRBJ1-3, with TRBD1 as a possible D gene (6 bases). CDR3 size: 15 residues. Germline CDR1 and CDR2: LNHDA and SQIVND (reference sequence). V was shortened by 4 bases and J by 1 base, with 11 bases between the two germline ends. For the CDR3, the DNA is TGTGCCAGTAGTACACAGGGAGTTTCTGGAAACACCATATATTTT. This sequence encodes CASSTQGVSGNTIYF.

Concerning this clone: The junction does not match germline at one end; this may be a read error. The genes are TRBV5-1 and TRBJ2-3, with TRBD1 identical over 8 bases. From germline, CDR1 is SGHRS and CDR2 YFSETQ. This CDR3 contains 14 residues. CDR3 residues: CASSLDRGTDTQYF. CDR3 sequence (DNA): TGCGCCAGCAGTTTGGACAGGGGCACAGATACGCAGTATTTT.

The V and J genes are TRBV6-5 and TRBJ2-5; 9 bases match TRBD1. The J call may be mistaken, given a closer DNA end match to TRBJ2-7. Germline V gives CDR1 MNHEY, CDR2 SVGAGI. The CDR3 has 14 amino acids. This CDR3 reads CASRRQGGAYEQYF. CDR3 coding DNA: TGTGCCAGCAGGCGACAGGGGGGAGCCTACGAGCAGTACTTC.

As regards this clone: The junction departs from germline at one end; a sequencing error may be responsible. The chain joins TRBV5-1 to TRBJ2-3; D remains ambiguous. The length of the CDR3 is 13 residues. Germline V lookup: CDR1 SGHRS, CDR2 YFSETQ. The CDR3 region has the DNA TGTGCCAGCAGCACGTATGGCACAGATACGCAGTATTTT. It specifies CASSTYGTDTQYF.

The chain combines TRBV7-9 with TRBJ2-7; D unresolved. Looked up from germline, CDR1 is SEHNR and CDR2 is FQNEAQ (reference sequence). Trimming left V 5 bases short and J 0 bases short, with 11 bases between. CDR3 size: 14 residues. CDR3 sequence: CASSPGLFSYEQYF. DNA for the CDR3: TGTGCCAGCAGCCCCGGGCTGTTCTCCTACGAGCAGTACTTC. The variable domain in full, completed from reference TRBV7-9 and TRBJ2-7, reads DTGVSQNPRHKITKRGQNVTFRCDPISEHNRLYWYRQTLGQGPEFLTYFQNEAQLEKSRLLSDRFSAERPKGSFSTLEIQRTEQGDSAMYLCASSPGLFSYEQYFGPGTRLTVT.

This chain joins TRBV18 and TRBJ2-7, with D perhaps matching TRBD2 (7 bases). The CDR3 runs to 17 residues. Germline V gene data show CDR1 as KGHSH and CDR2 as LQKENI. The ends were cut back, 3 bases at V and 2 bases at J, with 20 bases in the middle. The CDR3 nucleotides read TGTGCCAGCTCACCCTCTAATGGGAGGGGGGGACCCTACGAGCAGTACTTC. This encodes CASSPSNGRGGPYEQYF.

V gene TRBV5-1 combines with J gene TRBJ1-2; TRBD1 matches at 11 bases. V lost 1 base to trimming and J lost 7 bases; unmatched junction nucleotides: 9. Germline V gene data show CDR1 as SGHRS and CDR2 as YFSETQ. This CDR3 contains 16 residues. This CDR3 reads CASSLNGQGAFLGYTF. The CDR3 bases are TGCGCCAGCAGCTTGAATGGACAGGGGGCTTTTCTTGGCTACACCTTC.

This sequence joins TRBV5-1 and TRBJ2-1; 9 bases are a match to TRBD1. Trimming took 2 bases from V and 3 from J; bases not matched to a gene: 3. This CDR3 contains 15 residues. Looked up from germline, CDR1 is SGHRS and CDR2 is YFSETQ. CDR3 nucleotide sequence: TGCGCCAGCAGCTTCCGGGACAGGGTCTACAATGAGCAGTTCTTC. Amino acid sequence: CASSFRDRVYNEQFF. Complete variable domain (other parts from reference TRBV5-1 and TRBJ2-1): KAGVTQTPRYLIKTRGQQVTLSCSPISGHRSVSWYQQTPGQGLQFLFEYFSETQRNKGNFPGRFSGRQFSNSRSEMNVSTLELGDSALYLCASSFRDRVYNEQFFGPGTRLTVL.

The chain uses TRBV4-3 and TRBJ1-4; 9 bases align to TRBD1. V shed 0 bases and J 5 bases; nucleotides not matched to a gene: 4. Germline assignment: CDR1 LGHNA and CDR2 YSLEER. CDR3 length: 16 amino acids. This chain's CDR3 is CASSQDVGQGNEKLFF. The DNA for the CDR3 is TGCGCCAGCAGCCAAGATGTAGGACAGGGGAATGAAAAACTGTTTTTT.

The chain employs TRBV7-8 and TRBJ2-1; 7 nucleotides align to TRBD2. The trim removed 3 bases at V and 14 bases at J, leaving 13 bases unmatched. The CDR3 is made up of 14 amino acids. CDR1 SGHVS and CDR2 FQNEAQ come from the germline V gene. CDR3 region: CASSFRLALDQKFF. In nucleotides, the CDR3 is TGTGCCAGCAGCTTTAGACTAGCATTGGACCAAAAGTTCTTC. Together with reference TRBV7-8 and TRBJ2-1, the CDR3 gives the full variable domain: GAGVSQSPRYKVAKRGQDVALRCDPISGHVSLFWYQQALGQGPEFLTYFQNEAQLDKSGLPSDRFFAERPEGSVSTLKIQRTQQEDSAVYLCASSFRLALDQKFFGPGTRLTVL.

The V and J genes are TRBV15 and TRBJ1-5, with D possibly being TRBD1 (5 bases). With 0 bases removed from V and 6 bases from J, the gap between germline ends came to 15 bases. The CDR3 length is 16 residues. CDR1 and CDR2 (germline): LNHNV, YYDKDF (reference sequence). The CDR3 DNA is TGTGCCACCAGCAGAGATCACCAGGGCGCTCCTCAGCCCCAGCATTTT. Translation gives CATSRDHQGAPQPQHF.

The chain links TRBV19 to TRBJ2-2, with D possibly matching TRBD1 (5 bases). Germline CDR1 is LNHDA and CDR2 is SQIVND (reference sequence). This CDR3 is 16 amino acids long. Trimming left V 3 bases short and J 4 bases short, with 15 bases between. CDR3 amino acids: CASSISVGRATGELFF. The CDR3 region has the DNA TGTGCCAGTAGTATCTCCGTTGGCAGGGCCACCGGGGAGCTGTTTTTT.

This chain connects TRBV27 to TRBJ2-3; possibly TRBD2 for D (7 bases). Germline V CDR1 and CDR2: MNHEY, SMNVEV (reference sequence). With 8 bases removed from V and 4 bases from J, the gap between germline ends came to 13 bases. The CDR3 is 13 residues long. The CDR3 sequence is CASGGLAADTQYF. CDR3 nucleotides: TGTGCCAGCGGGGGGCTAGCGGCAGATACGCAGTATTTT.

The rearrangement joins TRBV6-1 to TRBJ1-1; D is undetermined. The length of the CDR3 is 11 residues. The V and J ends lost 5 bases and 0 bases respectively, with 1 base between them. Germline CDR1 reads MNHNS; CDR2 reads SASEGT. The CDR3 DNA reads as TGTGCCAGCAGTATGAACACTGAAGCTTTCTTT. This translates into CASSMNTEAFF.

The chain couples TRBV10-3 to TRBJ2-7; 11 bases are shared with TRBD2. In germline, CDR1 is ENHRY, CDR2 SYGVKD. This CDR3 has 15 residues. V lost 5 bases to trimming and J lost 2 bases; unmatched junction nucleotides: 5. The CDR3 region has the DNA TGTGCCATCAGTACCGGGACTAGCGGTCCCTACGAGCAGTACTTC. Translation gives CAISTGTSGPYEQYF.

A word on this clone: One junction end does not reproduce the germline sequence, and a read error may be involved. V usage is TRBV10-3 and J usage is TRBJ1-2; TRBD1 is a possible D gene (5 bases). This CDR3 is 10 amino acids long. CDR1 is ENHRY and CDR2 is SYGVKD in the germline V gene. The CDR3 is CPGGNYGYTF. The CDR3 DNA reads TGCCCGGGGGGGAACTATGGCTACACCTTC.